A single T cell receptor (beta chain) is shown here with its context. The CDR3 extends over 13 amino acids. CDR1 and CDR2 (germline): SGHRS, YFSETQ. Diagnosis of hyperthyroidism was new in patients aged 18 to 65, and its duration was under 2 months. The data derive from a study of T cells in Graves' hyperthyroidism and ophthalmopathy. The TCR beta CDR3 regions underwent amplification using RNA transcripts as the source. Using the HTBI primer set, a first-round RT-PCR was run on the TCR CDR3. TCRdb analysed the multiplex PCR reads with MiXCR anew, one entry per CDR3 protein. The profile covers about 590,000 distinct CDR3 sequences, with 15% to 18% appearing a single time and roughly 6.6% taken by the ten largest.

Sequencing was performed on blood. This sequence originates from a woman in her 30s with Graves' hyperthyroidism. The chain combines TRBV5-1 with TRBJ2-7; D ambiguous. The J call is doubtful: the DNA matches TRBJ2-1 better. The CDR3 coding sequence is TGCGCCAGCAGCCACCTGGGTAGCTACGAGCAGTTCTTC. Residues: CASSHLGSYEQFF.